This T cell receptor (beta chain) was identified in a study of blood T cells in healthy people across ages. Study details: About one barcoded beta molecule per two T cells was captured by template switching.

A second PCR of roughly 6 to 12 cycles used a sample-barcoded 5' primer and a J-beta primer mix. Every single cDNA molecule received a tag from a template-switch adaptor with 12 random nucleotides. Sequencing recovered at least 2.5 million CDR3-containing paired-end reads from each sample. From the 5' RACE reads, TCRdb called clonotypes with MiXCR, one entry per CDR3 protein. This sample has 1.6 million or so distinct CDR3 sequences; around 35% occur once, and the top ten carry over 9%. On this clonotype itself: Its specificity is not known.

Broader study findings: Older individuals had lower TCR beta diversity per million T cells (the decline was roughly linear).

The CDR3 sequence is 18 residues long. The V gene lost 1 base and the J gene lost 1 base, with 18 bases spanning the gap. Germline V gene lookup returns CDR1 MGHRA and CDR2 YSYEKL. Sequenced: blood. The receptor comes from a woman between 25 and 40 years old in good health. The rearrangement joins TRBV4-1 to TRBJ2-3, with D hard to call. The CDR3 reads CASSQVRGSKAGTDTQYF. CDR3 bases: TGCGCCAGCAGCCAAGTCCGTGGGTCGAAGGCGGGCACAGATACGCAGTATTTT.